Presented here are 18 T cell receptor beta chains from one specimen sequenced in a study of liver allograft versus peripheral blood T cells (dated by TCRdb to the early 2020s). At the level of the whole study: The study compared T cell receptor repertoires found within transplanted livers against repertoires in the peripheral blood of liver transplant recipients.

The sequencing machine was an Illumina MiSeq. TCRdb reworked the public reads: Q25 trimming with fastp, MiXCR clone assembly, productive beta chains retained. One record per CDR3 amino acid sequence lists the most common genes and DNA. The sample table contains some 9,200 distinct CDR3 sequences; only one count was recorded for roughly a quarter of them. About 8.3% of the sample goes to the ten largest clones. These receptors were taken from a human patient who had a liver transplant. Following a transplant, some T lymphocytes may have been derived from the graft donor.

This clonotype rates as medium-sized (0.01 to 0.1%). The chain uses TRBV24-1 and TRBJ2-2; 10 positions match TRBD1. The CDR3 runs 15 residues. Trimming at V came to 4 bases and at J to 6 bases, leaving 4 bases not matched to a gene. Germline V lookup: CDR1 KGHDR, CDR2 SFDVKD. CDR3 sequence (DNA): TGTGCCACCAGTGAGACGGGACAGGGGTCCGGGGAGCTGTTTTTT. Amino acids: CATSETGQGSGELFF.

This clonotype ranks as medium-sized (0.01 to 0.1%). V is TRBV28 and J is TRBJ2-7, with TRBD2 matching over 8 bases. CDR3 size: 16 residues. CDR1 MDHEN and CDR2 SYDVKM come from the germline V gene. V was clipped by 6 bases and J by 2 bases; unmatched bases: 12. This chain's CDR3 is CASSDPSAGGTYEQYF. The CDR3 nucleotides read TGTGCCAGCAGCGACCCCTCCGCGGGAGGTACCTACGAGCAGTACTTC.

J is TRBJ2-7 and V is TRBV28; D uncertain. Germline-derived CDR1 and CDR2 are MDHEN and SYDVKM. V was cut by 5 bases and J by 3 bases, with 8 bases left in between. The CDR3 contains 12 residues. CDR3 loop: CASSGNLYEQYF. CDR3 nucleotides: TGTGCCAGCAGTGGGAATCTCTACGAGCAGTACTTC.

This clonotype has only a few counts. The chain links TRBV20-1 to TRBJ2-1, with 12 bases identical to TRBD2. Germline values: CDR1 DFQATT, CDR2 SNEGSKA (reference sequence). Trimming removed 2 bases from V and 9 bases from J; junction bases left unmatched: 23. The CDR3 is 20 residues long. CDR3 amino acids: CSARFSRTGLAGYVPGEQFF. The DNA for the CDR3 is TGCAGTGCTAGATTTTCGAGGACTGGACTAGCGGGATATGTCCCGGGTGAGCAGTTCTTC.

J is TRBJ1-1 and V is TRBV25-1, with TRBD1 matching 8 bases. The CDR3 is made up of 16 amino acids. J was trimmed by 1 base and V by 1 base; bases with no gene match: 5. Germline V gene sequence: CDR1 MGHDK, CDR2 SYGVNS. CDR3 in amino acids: CASSEFNQGANTEAFF. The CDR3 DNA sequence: TGTGCCAGCAGTGAATTTAACCAGGGGGCGAACACTGAAGCTTTCTTT.

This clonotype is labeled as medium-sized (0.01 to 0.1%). The CDR3 protein is CASGTTLGMTYEQYF. In nucleotides, the CDR3 is TGTGCCAGCGGGACGACCCTTGGAATGACCTACGAGCAGTACTTC. The chain combines TRBV6-1 with TRBJ2-7; D may correspond to TRBD1 or TRBD2 (5 bases each). Germline values: CDR1 MNHNS, CDR2 SASEGT. The CDR3 has 15 residues. V lost 8 bases and J lost 2, with 19 bases in between.

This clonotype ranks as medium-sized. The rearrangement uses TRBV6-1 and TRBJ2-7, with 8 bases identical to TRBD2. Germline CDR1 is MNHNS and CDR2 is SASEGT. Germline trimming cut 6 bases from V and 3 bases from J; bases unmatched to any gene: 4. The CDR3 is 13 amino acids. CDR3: CASSPGGDYEQYF. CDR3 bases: TGTGCCAGCAGCCCCGGGGGGGACTACGAGCAGTACTTC.

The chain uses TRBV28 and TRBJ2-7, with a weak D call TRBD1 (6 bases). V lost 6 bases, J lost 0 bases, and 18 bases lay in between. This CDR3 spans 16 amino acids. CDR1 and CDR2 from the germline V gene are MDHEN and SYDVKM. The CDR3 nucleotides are TGTGCCAGCAGGTCCCACAGGGTCTACAACTCCTACGAGCAGTACTTC. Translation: CASRSHRVYNSYEQYF. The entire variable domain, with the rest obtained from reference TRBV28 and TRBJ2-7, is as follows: DVKVTQSSRYLVKRTGEKVFLECVQDMDHENMFWYRQDPGLGLRLIYFSYDVKMKEKGDIPEGYSVSREKKERFSLILESASTNQTSMYLCASRSHRVYNSYEQYFGPGTRLTVT.

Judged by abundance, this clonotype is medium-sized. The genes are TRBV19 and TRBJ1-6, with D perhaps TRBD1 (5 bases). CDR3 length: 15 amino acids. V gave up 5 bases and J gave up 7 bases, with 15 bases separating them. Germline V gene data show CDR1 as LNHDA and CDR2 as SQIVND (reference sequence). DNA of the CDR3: TGTGCCAGTAGTGTCCTTGTGGGGGGGAATTCACCCCTCCACTTT. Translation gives CASSVLVGGNSPLHF.

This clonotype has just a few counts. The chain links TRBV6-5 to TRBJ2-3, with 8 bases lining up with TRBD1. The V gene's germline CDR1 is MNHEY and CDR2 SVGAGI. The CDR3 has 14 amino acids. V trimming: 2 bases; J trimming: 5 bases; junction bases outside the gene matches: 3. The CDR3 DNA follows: TGTGCCAGCAGTTACGGACAGGGAGTAGATACGCAGTATTTT. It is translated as CASSYGQGVDTQYF.

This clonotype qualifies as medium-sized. The chain's CDR3 is CASSEAGPTNTGELFF. The CDR3 DNA reads as TGTGCCAGCAGTGAAGCCGGTCCAACGAACACCGGGGAGCTGTTTTTT. The rearrangement links TRBV6-5 to TRBJ2-2; D call uncertain. Germline V CDR1 and CDR2: MNHEY, SVGAGI. Deletions cut 5 bases from V and 0 bases from J, with 13 bases between. The CDR3 is 16 amino acids.

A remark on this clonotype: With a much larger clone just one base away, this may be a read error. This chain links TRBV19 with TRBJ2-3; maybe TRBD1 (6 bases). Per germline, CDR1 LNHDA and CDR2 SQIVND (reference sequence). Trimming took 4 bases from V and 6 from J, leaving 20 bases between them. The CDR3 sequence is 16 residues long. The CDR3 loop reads CASSSRRGTSADTQYF. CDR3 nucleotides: TGTGCCAGTAGTAGCCGCCGAGGGACAAGCGCGGATACGCAGTATTTT.

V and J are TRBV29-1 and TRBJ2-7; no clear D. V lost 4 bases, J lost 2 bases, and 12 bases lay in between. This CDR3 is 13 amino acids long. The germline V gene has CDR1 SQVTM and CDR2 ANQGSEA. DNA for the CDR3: TGCAGCGTTGCAACCAATCTACCCTACGAGCAGTACTTC. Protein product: CSVATNLPYEQYF.

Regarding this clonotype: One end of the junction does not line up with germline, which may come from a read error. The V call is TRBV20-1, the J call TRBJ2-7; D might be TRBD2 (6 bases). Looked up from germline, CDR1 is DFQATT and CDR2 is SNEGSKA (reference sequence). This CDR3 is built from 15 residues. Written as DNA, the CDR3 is TGCAGTGCTCAGTTCGGGACTTACACCAACTACAAGCAGTACTTC. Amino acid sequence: CSAQFGTYTNYKQYF.

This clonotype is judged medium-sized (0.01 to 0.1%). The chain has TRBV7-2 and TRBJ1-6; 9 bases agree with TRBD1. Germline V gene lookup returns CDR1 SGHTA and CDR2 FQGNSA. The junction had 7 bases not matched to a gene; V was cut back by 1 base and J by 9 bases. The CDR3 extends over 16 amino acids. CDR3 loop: CASSLGAGQGSSPLHF. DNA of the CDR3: TGTGCCAGCAGCTTAGGAGCGGGACAGGGAAGTTCACCCCTCCACTTT.

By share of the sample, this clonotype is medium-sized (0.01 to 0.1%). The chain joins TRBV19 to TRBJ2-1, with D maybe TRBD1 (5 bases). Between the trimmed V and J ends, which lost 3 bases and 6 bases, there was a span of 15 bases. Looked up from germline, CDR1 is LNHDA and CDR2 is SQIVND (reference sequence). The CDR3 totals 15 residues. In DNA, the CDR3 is TGTGCCAGTAGTATGACAGTAGAGTTAGGCAATGAGCAGTTCTTC. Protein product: CASSMTVELGNEQFF. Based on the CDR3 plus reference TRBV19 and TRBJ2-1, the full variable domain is DGGITQSPKYLFRKEGQNVTLSCEQNLNHDAMYWYRQDPGQGLRLIYYSQIVNDFQKGDIAEGYSVSREKKESFPLTVTSAQKNPTAFYLCASSMTVELGNEQFFGPGTRLTVL.

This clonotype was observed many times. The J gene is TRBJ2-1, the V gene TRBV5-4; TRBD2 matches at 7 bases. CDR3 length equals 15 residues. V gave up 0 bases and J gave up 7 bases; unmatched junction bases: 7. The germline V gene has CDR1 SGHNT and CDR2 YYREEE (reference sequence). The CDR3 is CASSLARAAGNEQFF. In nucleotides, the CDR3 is TGTGCCAGCAGCTTGGCTAGGGCAGCGGGGAATGAGCAGTTCTTC. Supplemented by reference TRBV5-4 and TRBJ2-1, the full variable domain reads ETGVTQSPTHLIKTRGQQVTLRCSSQSGHNTVSWYQQALGQGPQFIFQYYREEENGRGNFPPRFSGLQFPNYSSELNVNALELDDSALYLCASSLARAAGNEQFFGPGTRLTVL.

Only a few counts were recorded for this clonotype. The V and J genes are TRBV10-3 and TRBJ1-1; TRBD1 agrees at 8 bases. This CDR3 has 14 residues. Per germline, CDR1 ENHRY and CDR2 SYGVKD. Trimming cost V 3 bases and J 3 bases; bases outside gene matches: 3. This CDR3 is CAISDFRGHTEAFF. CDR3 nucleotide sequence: TGTGCCATCAGTGACTTCAGGGGGCACACTGAAGCTTTCTTT.